This T cell receptor beta chain was obtained from a study of T cells after yellow fever vaccination. General study findings and limits: The study noted that FACS-sorted repertoires could contain abundant clonotypes contaminating from the bulk population. It was a weaker secondary response, yet one that peaked faster, at day 5 versus 15. The booster response re-showed most primary clones: 96% CD4, over 80% CD8.

At least ten counts were recorded for this clonotype. Its antigen is as yet unknown. Germline CDR1 is MNHEY and CDR2 is SVGEGT. The CDR3 totals 14 residues. Deletions cut 2 bases from V and 3 bases from J, with 11 bases between. TCRdb re-called the 5' RACE reads through MiXCR, storing one row per CDR3 protein. The data contain more than 90,000 distinct CDR3 sequences, 8.4% of them singletons. This TCR was recovered from a man between 25 and 39 years old who received the YFV17D yellow fever vaccine. J is TRBJ2-7 and V is TRBV6-2 or TRBV6-3; D not certain. The starting material was CD8+ T cells sorted from PBMCs, obtained 45 days after the yellow fever booster vaccination. This chain's CDR3 is CASSYVGQDYEQYF. DNA of the CDR3: TGTGCCAGCAGTTACGTCGGGCAGGACTACGAGCAGTACTTC.